The rows below give T cell receptor beta chains drawn from one sample of a study of CD8+ T cells in alopecia areata. Assay used: immunoSEQ multiplex PCR; TCRdb lists only in-frame clones, some missing. There are 140,000 or so clones in the sample; 62% occur only once, and about 38% lies in the top ten. Sample: CD8+ T cells sorted from blood. These TCRs come from a human donor in good health. CDR3s include the opening cysteine and the closing phenylalanine or tryptophan. Fields, in order: V gene, D gene, clone size, J gene, CDR3 DNA, CDR3 protein. The D gene is left open where the match is weak. Some rows mark clone size as missing; the rest say once, few, many or name a class of expanded clone.

V gene: TRBV9; D gene: .; clone size: .; J gene: TRBJ2-1; CDR3 DNA: TGTGCCAGCAGCGGCGGGACGCACAATGAGCAGTTCTTC; CDR3 protein: CASSGGTHNEQFF
V gene: TRBV6-5; D gene: TRBD1; clone size: .; J gene: TRBJ1-2; CDR3 DNA: TGTGCCAGCATAGGGACAGGCGGTAACTATGGCTACACCTTC; CDR3 protein: CASIGTGGNYGYTF
V gene: TRBV2; D gene: .; clone size: .; J gene: TRBJ2-5; CDR3 DNA: TGTGCCAGCACCCCGGGATTGGGGCAAGAGACCCAGTACTTC; CDR3 protein: CASTPGLGQETQYF
V gene: TRBV27; D gene: TRBD2; clone size: .; J gene: TRBJ2-1; CDR3 DNA: TGTGCCAGCAGGGAGGCGGCGGGAGGGTACAATGAGCAGTTCTTC; CDR3 protein: CASREAAGGYNEQFF
V gene: TRBV30; D gene: .; clone size: .; J gene: TRBJ1-2; CDR3 DNA: TGTGCCTGGAGCCCTTGGCAGGGAAGGGGCTACACCTTC; CDR3 protein: CAWSPWQGRGYTF
V gene: TRBV5-1; D gene: .; clone size: .; J gene: TRBJ2-7; CDR3 DNA: TGCGCCAGCAGGTCTGACAGCTCCTACGAGCAGTACTTC; CDR3 protein: CASRSDSSYEQYF
V gene: TRBV4-1; D gene: TRBD2; clone size: few; J gene: TRBJ2-2; CDR3 DNA: TGCGCCAGCAGCCACACTAGCGGGAGGAGCACCGGGGAGCTGTTTTTT; CDR3 protein: CASSHTSGRSTGELFF
V gene: TRBV27; D gene: TRBD1; clone size: .; J gene: TRBJ2-2; CDR3 DNA: TGTGCCAGCAGTACCGGGACAGGGGGCTACACCGGGGAGCTGTTTTTT; CDR3 protein: CASSTGTGGYTGELFF
V gene: TRBV4-1; D gene: .; clone size: .; J gene: TRBJ1-5; CDR3 DNA: TGCGCCAGCAGCCAAGAGAGGGCGAGTCCTCAGCCCCAGCATTTT; CDR3 protein: CASSQERASPQPQHF
V gene: TRBV7-9; D gene: .; clone size: few; J gene: TRBJ2-2; CDR3 DNA: TGTGCCAGCAGCTTGATAACCGGGGAGCTGTTTTTT; CDR3 protein: CASSLITGELFF
V gene: TRBV5-6; D gene: .; clone size: .; J gene: TRBJ2-2; CDR3 DNA: TGTGCCAGCAGCTTGGAACCTACGAACACCGGGGAGCTGTTTTTT; CDR3 protein: CASSLEPTNTGELFF
V gene: TRBV2; D gene: .; clone size: .; J gene: TRBJ2-3; CDR3 DNA: TGTGCCAGCAGCCGAGGGGTCGCGGGTGATACGCAGTATTTT; CDR3 protein: CASSRGVAGDTQYF
V gene: TRBV28; D gene: TRBD1; clone size: .; J gene: TRBJ2-2; CDR3 DNA: TGTGCCAGCAGCTCCGGGACAGGTGACACCGGGGAGCTGTTTTTT; CDR3 protein: CASSSGTGDTGELFF
V gene: TRBV27; D gene: .; clone size: many; J gene: TRBJ1-1; CDR3 DNA: TGTGCCAGCAGGGGATGGGGAAACACTGAAGCTTTCTTT; CDR3 protein: CASRGWGNTEAFF
V gene: TRBV19; D gene: .; clone size: .; J gene: TRBJ1-5; CDR3 DNA: TGTGCCAGTAGTTTCGGGGAACAGCCCCAGCATTTT; CDR3 protein: CASSFGEQPQHF
V gene: TRBV29-1; D gene: .; clone size: few; J gene: TRBJ1-1; CDR3 DNA: TGCAGCGTTCAGCTGAACACTGAAGCTTTCTTT; CDR3 protein: CSVQLNTEAFF
V gene: TRBV29-1; D gene: .; clone size: .; J gene: TRBJ1-1; CDR3 DNA: TGCAGCGTCACTGATGGGACCCTATCTGAAGCTTTCTTT; CDR3 protein: CSVTDGTLSEAFF
V gene: TRBV5-1; D gene: .; clone size: .; J gene: TRBJ2-2; CDR3 DNA: TGCGCCAGCCTTCACGACACCGGGGAGCTGTTTTTT; CDR3 protein: CASLHDTGELFF
V gene: TRBV9; D gene: .; clone size: few; J gene: TRBJ2-2; CDR3 DNA: TGTGCCAGCCGCGGCCGAATACCCGGGGAGCTGTTTTTT; CDR3 protein: CASRGRIPGELFF
V gene: TRBV27; D gene: TRBD2; clone size: .; J gene: TRBJ2-1; CDR3 DNA: TGTGCCAGCAGTACCTTTCAGGGAGGGATCCCATACAATGAGCAGTTCTTC; CDR3 protein: CASSTFQGGIPYNEQFF
V gene: TRBV29-1; D gene: .; clone size: .; J gene: TRBJ1-1; CDR3 DNA: TGCAGCGAGGTCAGGGAGACCACTGAAGCTTTCTTT; CDR3 protein: CSEVRETTEAFF
V gene: TRBV27; D gene: .; clone size: .; J gene: TRBJ1-1; CDR3 DNA: TGTGCCAGCAGCTACGGCCATTTCTCTGAAGCTTTCTTT; CDR3 protein: CASSYGHFSEAFF
V gene: TRBV27; D gene: TRBD2; clone size: .; J gene: TRBJ2-5; CDR3 DNA: TGTGCCAGCAGTCCAGGACTAGCGGGTGGGGGCCAAGAGACCCAGTACTTC; CDR3 protein: CASSPGLAGGGQETQYF
V gene: TRBV6-6; D gene: .; clone size: .; J gene: TRBJ2-5; CDR3 DNA: TGTGCCAGCAGTTCCTGGGAGACCCAGTACTTC; CDR3 protein: CASSSWETQYF
V gene: TRBV11-1; D gene: TRBD1; clone size: .; J gene: TRBJ2-1; CDR3 DNA: TGTGCCAGCAGCTTATCCCGGACAGGACTCCCCGAGCAGTTCTTC; CDR3 protein: CASSLSRTGLPEQFF
V gene: TRBV29-1; D gene: .; clone size: .; J gene: TRBJ2-1; CDR3 DNA: TGCAGCGTTGAAGAGGCGGGAATTGGAAATGAGCAGTTCTTC; CDR3 protein: CSVEEAGIGNEQFF
V gene: TRBV5-6; D gene: .; clone size: once; J gene: TRBJ2-7; CDR3 DNA: TGTGCCAGCAGCTTCGACAGGTCTGCCTGGGAGCAGTACTTC; CDR3 protein: CASSFDRSAWEQYF
V gene: TRBV11-3; D gene: .; clone size: .; J gene: TRBJ2-5; CDR3 DNA: TGTGCCAGCAGCCCGGGGGTAGCGAGAAAAGAGACCCAGTACTTC; CDR3 protein: CASSPGVARKETQYF
V gene: TRBV14; D gene: TRBD1; clone size: few; J gene: TRBJ2-1; CDR3 DNA: TGTGCCAGCAGCTTGGGACAGGGGCGCAGGAATGAGCAGTTCTTC; CDR3 protein: CASSLGQGRRNEQFF
V gene: TRBV7-9; D gene: .; clone size: .; J gene: TRBJ1-1; CDR3 DNA: TGTGCCAGCAGCTCTGGACAAAGGAACACTGAAGCTTTCTTT; CDR3 protein: CASSSGQRNTEAFF
V gene: TRBV9; D gene: .; clone size: .; J gene: TRBJ2-1; CDR3 DNA: TGTGCCAGCAGCCGCAGGGAAAATGGCTACAATGAGCAGTTCTTC; CDR3 protein: CASSRRENGYNEQFF
V gene: TRBV25-1; D gene: .; clone size: .; J gene: TRBJ2-7; CDR3 DNA: TGTGCCAGCAGTGGCCTAACTCCCGAGCAGTACTTC; CDR3 protein: CASSGLTPEQYF
V gene: TRBV13; D gene: .; clone size: .; J gene: TRBJ2-5; CDR3 DNA: TGTGCCAGCAGCGTAACCCTTGACGGGATGGCTCGGGAGCAGTACTTC; CDR3 protein: CASSVTLDGMAREQYF
V gene: TRBV6-5; D gene: .; clone size: .; J gene: TRBJ2-7; CDR3 DNA: TGTGCCAGCGGAATGGGACGGGCTTTCTACGAGCAGTACTTC; CDR3 protein: CASGMGRAFYEQYF
V gene: TRBV9; D gene: .; clone size: few; J gene: TRBJ2-7; CDR3 DNA: TGTGCCAGCAGCCCTACGGGGACTCCAAACTACGAGCAGTACTTC; CDR3 protein: CASSPTGTPNYEQYF
V gene: TRBV7-9; D gene: TRBD2; clone size: .; J gene: TRBJ2-7; CDR3 DNA: TGTGCCAGCTGGACCGGCGCGGGAGGGGATGAGCAGTACTTC; CDR3 protein: CASWTGAGGDEQYF
V gene: TRBV7-8; D gene: .; clone size: .; J gene: TRBJ2-3; CDR3 DNA: TGTGCCAGCAGCTTCGCCCCTCCAACAGATACGCAGTATTTT; CDR3 protein: CASSFAPPTDTQYF
V gene: TRBV7-6; D gene: TRBD1; clone size: .; J gene: TRBJ2-7; CDR3 DNA: TGTGCCAGCAGCTCCACAGGGGGGTACGAGCAGTACTTC; CDR3 protein: CASSSTGGYEQYF
V gene: TRBV28; D gene: .; clone size: .; J gene: TRBJ2-3; CDR3 DNA: TGTGCCAGCAGTTTAGGCGGATCCTCTTGGAGCACAGATACGCAGTATTTT; CDR3 protein: CASSLGGSSWSTDTQYF
V gene: TRBV6-5; D gene: .; clone size: .; J gene: TRBJ2-3; CDR3 DNA: TGTGCCAGCAGTTATGGACCCCCGAGCACAGATACGCAGTATTTT; CDR3 protein: CASSYGPPSTDTQYF
V gene: TRBV11-2; D gene: .; clone size: .; J gene: TRBJ1-2; CDR3 DNA: TGTGCCAGCAGCTTAGATGGGCAGTATGGCTACACCTTC; CDR3 protein: CASSLDGQYGYTF
V gene: TRBV19; D gene: .; clone size: .; J gene: TRBJ2-7; CDR3 DNA: TGTGCCAGTAGACTAAGGGACGGCAGCTCCTACGAGCAGTACTTC; CDR3 protein: CASRLRDGSSYEQYF
V gene: TRBV7-8; D gene: TRBD2; clone size: .; J gene: TRBJ2-3; CDR3 DNA: TGTGCCAGCAGCTCCTCGACTAGCGGGAACACAGATACGCAGTATTTT; CDR3 protein: CASSSSTSGNTDTQYF
V gene: TRBV9; D gene: .; clone size: .; J gene: TRBJ2-1; CDR3 DNA: TGTGCCAGCAGCGATGTGGGTGTCAATGAGCAGTTCTTC; CDR3 protein: CASSDVGVNEQFF
V gene: TRBV4-2; D gene: TRBD1; clone size: .; J gene: TRBJ1-1; CDR3 DNA: TGTGCCGTTACTAGGCAGGGGGCGTCGGACACTGAAGCTTTCTTT; CDR3 protein: CAVTRQGASDTEAFF
V gene: TRBV4-1; D gene: .; clone size: few; J gene: TRBJ2-2; CDR3 DNA: TGCGCCAGCAGCCAAGTCCGGGGGACCGGGGAGCTGTTTTTT; CDR3 protein: CASSQVRGTGELFF
V gene: TRBV29-1; D gene: .; clone size: .; J gene: TRBJ2-1; CDR3 DNA: TGCAGCGTTGAAGCCTCCATAGGATACTACAATGAGCAGTTCTTC; CDR3 protein: CSVEASIGYYNEQFF
V gene: TRBV13; D gene: TRBD1; clone size: once; J gene: TRBJ2-7; CDR3 DNA: TGTGCCAGCAGCGTGGGACAGAACTACGAGCAGTACTTC; CDR3 protein: CASSVGQNYEQYF
V gene: TRBV11-2; D gene: .; clone size: .; J gene: TRBJ2-5; CDR3 DNA: TGTGCCAGCAGCGGCAGGACATCTCGGGAGACCCAGTACTTC; CDR3 protein: CASSGRTSRETQYF
V gene: TRBV7-8; D gene: .; clone size: .; J gene: TRBJ1-2; CDR3 DNA: TGTGCCAGCAGCTTAGCGCTAGGGCCCTGGGGCTATGGCTACACCTTC; CDR3 protein: CASSLALGPWGYGYTF
V gene: TRBV5-4; D gene: .; clone size: .; J gene: TRBJ2-2; CDR3 DNA: TGTGCCAGCAGGACAGACGGCGCCGGGGAGCTGTTTTTT; CDR3 protein: CASRTDGAGELFF
V gene: TRBV5-6; D gene: .; clone size: .; J gene: TRBJ2-7; CDR3 DNA: TGTGCCAGCAGCTTAGGCATCTACGAGCAGTACTTC; CDR3 protein: CASSLGIYEQYF
V gene: TRBV30; D gene: TRBD1; clone size: .; J gene: TRBJ1-5; CDR3 DNA: TGTGCCTGGAGTCCCGGACAGGGGAAACAGCCCCAGCATTTT; CDR3 protein: CAWSPGQGKQPQHF